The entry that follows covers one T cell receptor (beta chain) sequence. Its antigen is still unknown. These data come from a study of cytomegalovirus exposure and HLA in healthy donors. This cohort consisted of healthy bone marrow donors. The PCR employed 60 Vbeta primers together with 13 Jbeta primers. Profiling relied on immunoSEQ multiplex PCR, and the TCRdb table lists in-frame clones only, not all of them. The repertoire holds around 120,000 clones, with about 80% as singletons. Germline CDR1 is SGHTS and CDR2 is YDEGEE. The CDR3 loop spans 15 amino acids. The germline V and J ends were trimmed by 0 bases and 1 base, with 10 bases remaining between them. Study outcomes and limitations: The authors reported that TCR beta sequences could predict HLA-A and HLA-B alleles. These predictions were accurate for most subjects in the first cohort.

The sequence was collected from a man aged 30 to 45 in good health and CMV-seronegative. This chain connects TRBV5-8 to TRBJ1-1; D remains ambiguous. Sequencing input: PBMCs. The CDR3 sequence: CASSLGGLGNTEAFF. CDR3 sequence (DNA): TGTGCCAGCAGCTTGGGTGGGCTGGGGAACACTGAAGCTTTCTTT.